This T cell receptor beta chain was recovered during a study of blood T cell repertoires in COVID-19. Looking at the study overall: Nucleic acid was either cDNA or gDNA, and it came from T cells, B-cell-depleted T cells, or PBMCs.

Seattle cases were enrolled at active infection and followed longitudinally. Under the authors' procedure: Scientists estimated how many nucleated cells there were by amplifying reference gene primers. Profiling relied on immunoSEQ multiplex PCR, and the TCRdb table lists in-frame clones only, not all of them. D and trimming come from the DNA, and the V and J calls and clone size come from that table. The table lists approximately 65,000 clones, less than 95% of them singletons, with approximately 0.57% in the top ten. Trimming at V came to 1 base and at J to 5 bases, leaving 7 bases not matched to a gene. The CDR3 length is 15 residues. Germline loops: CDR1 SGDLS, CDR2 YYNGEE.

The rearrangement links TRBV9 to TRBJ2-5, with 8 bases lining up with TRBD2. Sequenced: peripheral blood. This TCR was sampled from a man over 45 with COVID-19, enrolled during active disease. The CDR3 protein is CASSVKSGSAETQYF. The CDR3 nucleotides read TGTGCCAGCAGCGTAAAAAGCGGGAGTGCGGAGACCCAGTACTTC.